These 24 T cell receptor beta chains were all obtained from the same sample, sequenced in a study of blood T cell repertoires in COVID-19. This table comes from immunoSEQ multiplex PCR, and its TCRdb copy is limited to in-frame clones, with some not included. The table lists approximately 35,000 clones, almost 85% of them singletons. The sequencing sample was made of peripheral blood. The receptors were sampled from a man in his fifties or sixties with active COVID-19.

The chain couples TRBV29-1 to TRBJ2-2; maybe TRBD2 (6 bases). Germline loops: CDR1 SQVTM, CDR2 ANQGSEA. CDR3 size: 13 residues. The V and J ends lost 8 bases and 6 bases respectively, with 16 bases between them. The CDR3 nucleotides are TGCAGCTGGAGGGGAGTGGTCCCCGGGGAGCTGTTTTTT. Translation gives CSWRGVVPGELFF.

The chain carries TRBV4-1 and TRBJ2-3; possibly TRBD2 for D (6 bases). The CDR3 is 15 residues long. The germline V gene encodes CDR1 MGHRA and CDR2 YSYEKL. Trimming stripped 0 bases from V and 6 bases from J, with 13 bases between. CDR3 DNA: TGCGCCAGCAGCCAAGATGGTCGGGAGTCTGATACGCAGTATTTT. Its translation is CASSQDGRESDTQYF.

The V gene is TRBV12-5, the J gene TRBJ2-1; possible D gene TRBD2, 6 bases. The germline CDR1 and CDR2 sequences are LGHNT and FRNRAP. V was shortened by 1 base and J by 0 bases, with 10 bases between the two germline ends. This CDR3 region has 16 residues. The CDR3 nucleotides read TGTGCTAGTGGTTTGGCCAGCGGGTACTCCTACAATGAGCAGTTCTTC. This encodes CASGLASGYSYNEQFF.

V usage is TRBV6-1 and J usage is TRBJ2-1, with 12 bases matching TRBD2. The CDR3 spans 16 residues. After removal of 4 bases from V and 8 bases from J, the junction contained 9 bases not matched to a gene. CDR1 is MNHNS and CDR2 is SASEGT in the germline V gene. CDR3 DNA sequence: TGTGCCAGCAGTGTCTGGACTAGCGGGAATGGCGATGAGCAGTTCTTC. Encoded protein: CASSVWTSGNGDEQFF.

For this clone: An end of the junction differs from the germline gene, which may be a read error. V gene TRBV6-6 combines with J gene TRBJ2-1; D is undetermined. The CDR3 loop spans 12 amino acids. The germline V gene has CDR1 MNHNY and CDR2 SVGAGI (reference sequence). CDR3 nucleotides: TGTGCCAGCAGTTACTCCAACAATGAGCAGTTCTTC. Translating it yields CASSYSNNEQFF.

The gene calls are TRBV18 and TRBJ2-7; D possibly corresponds to TRBD2 (6 bases). There are 15 residues in the CDR3. Germline values: CDR1 KGHSH, CDR2 LQKENI. Trimming removed 2 bases from V and 1 base from J, with 12 bases in between. CDR3: CASSPVPGVSYEQYF. CDR3 DNA: TGTGCCAGCTCACCAGTTCCGGGGGTTTCCTACGAGCAGTACTTC.

This clone turned up a few times. The CDR3 sequence: CASSLQGYESNIQYF. For the CDR3, the DNA is TGTGCCAGCAGCCTACAGGGGTACGAGAGTAACATTCAGTACTTC. The chain links TRBV9 to TRBJ2-4, with 7 bases fitting TRBD1. The length of the CDR3 is 15 residues. Looked up from germline, CDR1 is SGDLS and CDR2 is YYNGEE. Germline trimming cut 4 bases from V and 7 bases from J; bases unmatched to any gene: 11. The variable domain in full, with the rest retrieved from reference TRBV9 and TRBJ2-4, is DSGVTQTPKHLITATGQRVTLRCSPRSGDLSVYWYQQSLDQGLQFLIQYYNGEERAKGNILERFSAQQFPDLHSELNLSSLELGDSALYFCASSLQGYESNIQYFGAGTRLSVL.

CDR3 nucleotides: TGTGCCAGCAGTGACTCCGGGACAGGGGACGTCAATGAGCAGTTCTTC. Residues: CASSDSGTGDVNEQFF. The V gene is TRBV6-4, the J gene TRBJ2-1; 10 positions agree with TRBD1. Germline assignment: CDR1 MRHNA and CDR2 SNTAGT. Trimming cost V 0 bases and J 6 bases; bases outside gene matches: 5. The CDR3 contains 16 residues.

The gene calls are TRBV21-1 and TRBJ2-1; TRBD2 reflects the table's D call only, with no check against the DNA. TRBV21-1 is noted as a pseudogene. The CDR3 runs 15 residues. As DNA, the CDR3 is TGTGCCAGCAGCAACCGACTAGCGACCTACAATGAGCAGTTCTTC. Its protein product is CASSNRLATYNEQFF.

V gene TRBV24-1 combines with J gene TRBJ1-4, with TRBD1 matching over 9 bases. Trimming at V came to 3 bases and at J to 7 bases, leaving 14 bases not matched to a gene. Germline V gene data show CDR1 as KGHDR and CDR2 as SFDVKD. This CDR3 has 18 residues. DNA of the CDR3: TGTGCCACCAGTGATGCGCCGGGACAGGGCGGGTCGGGTGAAAAACTGTTTTTT. This codes for CATSDAPGQGGSGEKLFF.

This rearrangement joins TRBV5-1 to TRBJ2-1, with 9 bases identical to TRBD2. This CDR3 has 18 amino acids. With 4 bases clipped from V and 3 bases from J, the junction kept 14 bases outside the gene matches. CDR1 SGHRS and CDR2 YFSETQ come from the germline V gene. CDR3 sequence reads: CASSLGLIAGAGYNEQFF. The CDR3 DNA reads as TGCGCCAGCAGCCTGGGACTTATAGCGGGAGCGGGCTACAATGAGCAGTTCTTC.

This clone was counted a few times. The chain couples TRBV28 to TRBJ1-2; the match to TRBD1 covers 7 bases. The CDR3 is 14 residues long. Germline-derived CDR1 and CDR2 are MDHEN and SYDVKM. J was trimmed by 3 bases and V by 3 bases; bases with no gene match: 4. The CDR3 loop reads CASSFPGGDYGYTF. The DNA of the CDR3 is TGTGCCAGCAGTTTTCCAGGGGGAGACTATGGCTACACCTTC.

The J gene is TRBJ2-3, the V gene TRBV12-3 or TRBV12-4; D is undetermined. The CDR3 runs 12 residues. The ends were cut back, 4 bases at V and 5 bases at J, with 7 bases in the middle. Written as DNA, the CDR3 is TGTGCCAGCAGTTCATACAGAGATACGCAGTATTTT. Protein sequence: CASSSYRDTQYF.

As regards this clone: A read error may account for a junction end that differs from germline. Other nucleotide sequences from this sample produce the same CDR3. V and J are TRBV9 and TRBJ2-2; 8 bases agree with TRBD2. CDR1 is SGDLS and CDR2 is YYNGEE in the germline V gene. The CDR3 spans 14 residues. The CDR3 sequence is CASSNSGTIGELFF. The CDR3 DNA is TGTGCCAGCAGCAATAGCGGGACGATCGGGGAACTGTTTTTT.

The rearrangement uses TRBV3-1 (or the pseudogene TRBV3-2) and TRBJ2-7; 11 bases are shared with TRBD2. The CDR3 runs 15 residues. Germline loops: CDR1 LGHDT, CDR2 YNNKEL (reference sequence). J lost 3 bases, V lost 5 bases, and 6 bases had no gene match. For the CDR3, the DNA is TGTGCCAGCAGCACCGGGACTAGCGGAAACTACGAGCAGTACGTC. Translated, it gives CASSTGTSGNYEQYV.

The table lists this clone with a few counts. V and J are TRBV7-3 and TRBJ2-4; maybe TRBD2 (6 bases). V was trimmed by 5 bases and J by 6 bases, leaving 14 bases between them. CDR1 and CDR2 (germline): SGHTA, FQGTGA. This CDR3 has 14 residues. The CDR3 DNA follows: TGTGCCAGCAGCCCACGGGGGTCCGGAAACATTCAGTACTTC. This sequence encodes CASSPRGSGNIQYF.

This clone came up a few times. The V gene is TRBV28, the J gene TRBJ1-2; the match to TRBD1 covers 7 bases. Per germline, CDR1 MDHEN and CDR2 SYDVKM. V lost 5 bases to trimming and J lost 4 bases; unmatched junction nucleotides: 7. The CDR3 is made up of 14 amino acids. As DNA, the CDR3 is TGTGCCAGCAGTCTGGACAGGCGGGGCTATGGCTACACCTTC. Translated, it gives CASSLDRRGYGYTF.

The chain recombines TRBV2 with TRBJ1-2; D is unclear. CDR3 length: 15 amino acids. CDR1 and CDR2 (germline): SNHLY, FYNNEI. The V gene lost 0 bases and the J gene lost 7 bases, with 15 bases spanning the gap. CDR3 DNA: TGTGCCAGCAGTGAAGCATACCAGGCAGTTAGTGGCTACACCTTC. This codes for CASSEAYQAVSGYTF.

The J gene is TRBJ2-1, the V gene TRBV11-3; 11 bases are a match to TRBD2. J gave up 0 bases and V 1 base, and 11 bases lay outside the gene matches. Germline CDR1 and CDR2: SGHNT and YENEEA. This CDR3 is 20 amino acids long. Here the CDR3 DNA reads TGTGCCAGCAGCTTAGGTGGGACTAGCGGCTTCCGGAGCTCCTACAATGAGCAGTTCTTC. Residues: CASSLGGTSGFRSSYNEQFF.

The chain uses TRBV7-6 and TRBJ2-7; 11 positions agree with TRBD2. J was trimmed by 4 bases and V by 4 bases; bases with no gene match: 12. Germline loops: CDR1 SGHVS, CDR2 FNYEAQ. The CDR3 spans 17 residues. CDR3 DNA sequence: TGTGCCAGCAGCTCTTACCGGATGGGACTAGCGGTTTACGAGCAGTACGTC. This codes for CASSSYRMGLAVYEQYV.

The genes are TRBV18 and TRBJ1-6, with 8 bases that match TRBD1. V was clipped by 6 bases and J by 9 bases; unmatched bases: 10. Germline loops: CDR1 KGHSH, CDR2 LQKENI. The CDR3 runs 15 residues. CDR3 DNA: TGTGCCAGCTCCCCCGCAGGGGGCTTCAGTTCACCCCTCCACTTT. This codes for CASSPAGGFSSPLHF.

The CDR3 DNA reads TGCGCCAGCAGCTTGGTATCCCAGGTAGGGCGGGGACGCCGGGCAACCGGGGAGCTGTTTTTT. It is translated as CASSLVSQVGRGRRATGELFF. The chain uses TRBV5-1 and TRBJ2-2; D may be TRBD2 (6 bases). V lost 0 bases and J lost 5, with 29 bases in between. CDR3 length: 21 amino acids. In germline, CDR1 is SGHRS, CDR2 YFSETQ.

The chain carries TRBV28 and TRBJ1-5; D is possibly TRBD1 (5 bases). Trimming removed 5 bases from V and 7 bases from J, with 24 bases in between. Germline loops: CDR1 MDHEN, CDR2 SYDVKM. This CDR3 has 17 residues. CDR3 sequence: CASSPTPTVRTSQPQHF. Written as DNA, the CDR3 is TGTGCCAGCAGTCCGACCCCGACAGTACGGACATCCCAGCCCCAGCATTTT.

This clone was counted only a few times. This chain uses TRBV4-2 with TRBJ2-2; 9 bases agree with TRBD2. J was trimmed by 6 bases and V by 4 bases; bases with no gene match: 6. Per germline, CDR1 LGHNA and CDR2 YNFKEQ. The CDR3 has 15 residues. Here the CDR3 reads CASSPFAGGAGELFF. The CDR3 region has the DNA TGTGCCAGCAGCCCATTTGCGGGAGGGGCCGGGGAGCTGTTTTTT.